This T cell receptor beta chain was identified in a study of shared clonotypes between healthy human individuals. In the naive CD8 group, cells lacked CD45RO and were positively selected for CCR7, so terminally differentiated effector memory CD45RA+ cells were left out. Clones were sequenced by immunoSEQ multiplex PCR, and TCRdb holds only the in-frame ones, with some missing. The sample lists around 550,000 clones, 95% occurring once. Study-wide points: Naive subsets usually exceeded memory subsets in estimated richness. An effect of sequencing depth on clonotype sharing among donors was expected. Although depth was large, rarefaction showed that sequencing of the sorted subsets was incomplete.

As to this clone: Its antigen is unidentified. The sample holds other DNA sequences that translate to the same CDR3.

Germline CDR1 MNHEY, CDR2 SMNVEV (reference sequence). The V end was cut by 0 bases, the J end by 0 bases, with 6 bases between. This CDR3 is built from 14 residues. The chain is built from TRBV27 and TRBJ2-7; TRBD1 is a possible D gene (5 bases). The source is a woman in her twenties or thirties in good health. Sequenced input: naive CD8+ T cells sorted from blood. CDR3 loop: CASSLSGVSYEQYF. For the CDR3, the DNA is TGTGCCAGCAGTTTATCAGGGGTCTCCTACGAGCAGTACTTC.